Listed below are T cell receptor beta chains from one sample, sequenced in a study of control samples from healthy donors and cancer patients. Method: immunoSEQ multiplex PCR; TCRdb's copy keeps in-frame clones and lacks some. The table records 190,000 or so clones, about 93% of them present only once. The material sequenced was blood. The receptors were sampled from a man younger than 35 in good health. CDR3s include the opening cysteine and the closing phenylalanine or tryptophan. D genes are given only for firm matches. Size values are once, few and many counts, or a class for expanded clones, and some rows have none.

>TRBD2|TRBV7-8|NA|TRBJ2-7
TGTGCCAGCAGCTTTAGCGGGGCGAGTAGGTACGAGCAGTACTTC
CASSFSGASRYEQYF
>NA|TRBV15|NA|TRBJ2-3
TGTGCCACCAGTCCAGAGTCGGGACTGGTAACAGATACGCAGTATTTT
CATSPESGLVTDTQYF
>NA|TRBV5-1|NA|TRBJ2-2
TGCGCCAGCAGCCTGAGGAACACCGGGGAGCTGTTTTTT
CASSLRNTGELFF
>TRBD1|TRBV24-1|once|TRBJ2-3
TGTGCCACCAGTGAGATTGGGACAGGGTCAGATACGCAGTATTTT
CATSEIGTGSDTQYF
>NA|TRBV4-1|NA|TRBJ2-7
TGCGCCAGCAGCCCAGGTAGGGCATTCTCCTACGAGCAGTACTTC
CASSPGRAFSYEQYF
>TRBD1|TRBV18|NA|TRBJ2-3
TGTGCCAGCTCACAACAACAGGGGGCTACCACAGATACGCAGTATTTT
CASSQQQGATTDTQYF
>TRBD1|TRBV9|NA|TRBJ2-7
TGTGCCAGCAGCGCCGCCCGGACAGGATCTCCCACCCCCTACGAGCAGTACTTC
CASSAARTGSPTPYEQYF
>TRBD2|TRBV6-1|once|TRBJ2-7
TGTGCCAGCAGTGACGGACTAGCGGGGGGCTTCTACGAGCAGTACTTC
CASSDGLAGGFYEQYF
>NA|TRBV6-5|NA|TRBJ2-7
TGTGCCAGCAGGGGGGTTAGGCAGTCACACTACGAGCAGTACTTC
CASRGVRQSHYEQYF
>NA|TRBV19|NA|TRBJ1-1
TGTGCCAGTAGTGGGAGGGACTGGAACACTGAAGCTTTCTTT
CASSGRDWNTEAFF
>NA|TRBV18|few|TRBJ1-6
TGTGCCAGCTCACCTCCCGAATCACCCCTCCACTTT
CASSPPESPLHF
>TRBD2|TRBV5-1|NA|TRBJ2-1
TGCGCCAGCAGCTATAGCGGGGGCGGCTACAATGAGCAGTTCTTC
CASSYSGGGYNEQFF
>NA|TRBV2|NA|TRBJ2-4
TGTGCCAGCAGGGGGGTGACAGAAATCTCAGCCAAAAACATTCAGTACTTC
CASRGVTEISAKNIQYF
>TRBD2|TRBV9|NA|TRBJ2-3
TGTGCCAGCAGCGTGCGGGGGGTTAGCACAGATACGCAGTATTTT
CASSVRGVSTDTQYF
>NA|TRBV2|once|TRBJ1-1
TGTGCCAGCAGTCCCTTCCTGGGGAGGAACACTGAAGCTTTCTTT
CASSPFLGRNTEAFF
>NA|TRBV19|NA|TRBJ2-3
TGTGCCTCGGCGGGTACCACAGATACGCAGTATTTT
CASAGTTDTQYF
>NA|TRBV5-6|NA|TRBJ1-5
TGTGCCAGCAGCTCCCTGGGGGGGACCTATGGCAATCAGCCCCAGCATTTT
CASSSLGGTYGNQPQHF
>NA|TRBV5-5|NA|TRBJ2-5
TGTGCCAGCAGCTTTTTCGACGGCCAAGAGACCCAGTACTTC
CASSFFDGQETQYF
>NA|TRBV9|NA|TRBJ1-1
TGTGCCAGCAGCGTAAGGGCCTCTGGCACTGAAGCTTTCTTT
CASSVRASGTEAFF
>TRBD2|TRBV5-1|NA|TRBJ2-1
TGCGCCAGCAGCTCTGGACTAGCGGGGGGGCATGAGCAGTTCTTC
CASSSGLAGGHEQFF
>NA|TRBV3-1/TRBV3-2|NA|TRBJ2-2
TGTGCCAGCAGCCAAGTACCCCTTGAACGGGGGCATAACGGGGAGCTGTTTTTT
CASSQVPLERGHNGELFF
>TRBD2|TRBV27|NA|TRBJ2-3
TGTGCCAGCAGTTTTAGGCTAGCGGGGGGCCTAGAGACAGATACGCAGTATTTT
CASSFRLAGGLETDTQYF
>NA|TRBV5-1|NA|TRBJ2-7
TGCGCCAGCAGCTTGAAGGACAGTTCCTACGAGCAGTACTTC
CASSLKDSSYEQYF
>NA|TRBV19|NA|TRBJ1-2
TGTGCCAGTAGTACCCCACAGGTCGTCTATGGCTACACCTTC
CASSTPQVVYGYTF
>NA|TRBV5-1|NA|TRBJ1-5
TGCGCCAGCAGCTTGGGGCATAATAGCAATCAGCCCCAGCATTTT
CASSLGHNSNQPQHF
>NA|TRBV10-2|NA|TRBJ2-1
TGCGCCAGCAGGACCTTGAGCTCCTACAATGAGCAGTTCTTC
CASRTLSSYNEQFF
>NA|TRBV6-1|NA|TRBJ2-3
TGTGCCAGCAGTGACGGAGGAGATACGCAGTATTTT
CASSDGGDTQYF
>NA|TRBV5-4|once|TRBJ2-3
TGTGCCAGCAGCCCTGGACAGCGCGCTGATACGCAGTATTTT
CASSPGQRADTQYF
>NA|TRBV6-2/TRBV6-3|NA|TRBJ1-1
TGTGCCAGCAGTTACTCTCTCACAGGATACAAGAACACTGAAGCTTTCTTT
CASSYSLTGYKNTEAFF
>NA|TRBV3-1/TRBV3-2|NA|TRBJ1-1
TGTGCCAGCAGCCTGAGAGGTCGGACTGAAGCTTTCTTT
CASSLRGRTEAFF
>NA|TRBV6-2/TRBV6-3|NA|TRBJ2-6
TGTGCCAGCAGTTCCCATGCAGGGCGCTCTGGGGCCAACGTCCTGACTTTC
CASSSHAGRSGANVLTF
>NA|TRBV10-3|NA|TRBJ2-1
TGTGCCATCAGAAATCTAGCAAGCAATGAGCAGTTCTTC
CAIRNLASNEQFF
>NA|TRBV14|NA|TRBJ1-4
TGTGCCAGCAGCCAATCGGGTTCGGATGAAAAACTGTTTTTT
CASSQSGSDEKLFF
>TRBD2|TRBV6-6|once|TRBJ2-1
TGTGCCACCCCCCCGGGACTAAACAATGAGCAGTTCTTC
CATPPGLNNEQFF
>NA|TRBV4-1|NA|TRBJ2-7
TGCGCCAGCAGCCAAGGGTGGGCCAACTCCTACGAGCAGTACTTC
CASSQGWANSYEQYF
>TRBD2|TRBV30|NA|TRBJ2-3
TGTGCCTGGAGTGTTGGACCAGCGGGGGGGGATACGCAGTATTTT
CAWSVGPAGGDTQYF
>TRBD1|TRBV5-1|NA|TRBJ1-1
TGCGCCAGCCGGACAGGGACGAACACTGAAGCTTTCTTT
CASRTGTNTEAFF
>NA|TRBV18|NA|TRBJ2-1
TGTGCCAGCTCCCCAGGGAATGAGCAGTTCTTC
CASSPGNEQFF
>NA|TRBV2|NA|TRBJ2-1
TGTGCCAGCAGTGAAAGGGTCAGGGTTAATGAGCAGTTCTTC
CASSERVRVNEQFF
>NA|TRBV2|NA|TRBJ1-1
TGTGCCAGCGGCTTTGACACTGAAGCTTTCTTT
CASGFDTEAFF
>TRBD2|TRBV18|NA|TRBJ2-1
TGTGCCAGCTCACCAACGGCGGGGGGGCCGAATGAGCAGTTCTTC
CASSPTAGGPNEQFF
>NA|TRBV12-3/TRBV12-4|NA|TRBJ2-2
TGTGCCAGCAGTAGATCTAACGGGGAGCTGTTTTTT
CASSRSNGELFF
>NA|TRBV24-1|NA|TRBJ2-7
TGTGCCACCAGTGATCCCGGCCGTTACGAGCAGTACTTC
CATSDPGRYEQYF
>NA|TRBV12-3/TRBV12-4|NA|TRBJ1-3
TGTGCCAGCAGTTTGCCATCTGGAAACACCATATATTTT
CASSLPSGNTIYF
>TRBD2|TRBV6-1|NA|TRBJ2-3
TGTGCCAGCAGTGAACCCCCCGGTGGTAGCGGGGGGACAGATACGCAGTATTTT
CASSEPPGGSGGTDTQYF
>NA|TRBV7-6|NA|TRBJ2-2
TGTGCCAGCAGCTTTACGGCGGGGAACACCGGGGAGCTGTTTTTT
CASSFTAGNTGELFF
>NA|TRBV4-1|NA|TRBJ2-7
TGCGCCAGCAGCCTGGATAAATACACCGGTTCCTACGAGCAGTACTTC
CASSLDKYTGSYEQYF
>TRBD1|TRBV11-1|NA|TRBJ2-3
TGTGCCAGCGCTGCAGCGACAGGGGCGGGCACAGATACGCAGTATTTT
CASAAATGAGTDTQYF
>TRBD2|TRBV9|NA|TRBJ2-2
TGTGCCAGCAGCGGAGCGGGGGTGAACACCGGGGAGCTGTTTTTT
CASSGAGVNTGELFF
>NA|TRBV28|NA|TRBJ1-5
TGTGCCAGCAACTTACAAGGACAGCCCCAGCATTTT
CASNLQGQPQHF
>NA|TRBV6-2/TRBV6-3|NA|TRBJ1-2
TGTGCCAGCAGTTCCCGACCCTATGGCTACACCTTC
CASSSRPYGYTF
>TRBD2|TRBV2|NA|TRBJ2-3
TGTGCCAGCAGTGCAGGTGGGGGGGAGCAGTATTTT
CASSAGGGEQYF
>NA|TRBV2|NA|TRBJ1-4
TGTGCCAGCAGTTCGGGAAACCAGGGTGTTGAAAAACTGTTTTTT
CASSSGNQGVEKLFF
>NA|TRBV30|NA|TRBJ1-2
TGTGGCCTGGAATCGTCCCCAGGGAACTATGGCTACACCTTC
CGLESSPGNYGYTF
>NA|TRBV4-2|NA|TRBJ2-2
TGTGCCAGCAGCCCCGAGCCCGGGGAGCTGTTTTTT
CASSPEPGELFF
>TRBD1|TRBV3-1/TRBV3-2|NA|TRBJ2-7
TGTGCCAGCAGCCAGGACTCTACAGGGGTGGTGCGCGAGCAGTACTTC
CASSQDSTGVVREQYF